This T cell receptor (beta chain) is drawn from a study of blood T cell repertoires in COVID-19. Overall study context: From the United States, Italy and Spain came samples of acute and convalescent COVID-19. The analysed material was cDNA or gDNA that came from T cells, B-cell-depleted T cells, or PBMCs.

As handled by the study authors: Reference gene primers were amplified, and this amplification served to estimate nucleated cell counts. TCRdb keeps only in-frame clones here, not all; method: immunoSEQ multiplex PCR. D and trimming come from the DNA, and the V and J calls and clone size come from that table. Among 190,000 or so clones listed, around 87% were seen once. This clone was found once. Input material: peripheral blood. The clonotype originates from a man aged 35-49 years with active or convalescent COVID-19.

CDR3 protein: CASSSSNSPLHF. The CDR3 nucleotides read TGTGCCAGTAGTAGCAGTAATTCACCCCTCCACTTT. The V gene is TRBV19, the J gene TRBJ1-6; no reliable D call. V dropped 4 bases and J dropped 6 bases, with 4 bases sitting between them. From germline, CDR1 is LNHDA and CDR2 SQIVND (reference sequence). This CDR3 is 12 amino acids long.